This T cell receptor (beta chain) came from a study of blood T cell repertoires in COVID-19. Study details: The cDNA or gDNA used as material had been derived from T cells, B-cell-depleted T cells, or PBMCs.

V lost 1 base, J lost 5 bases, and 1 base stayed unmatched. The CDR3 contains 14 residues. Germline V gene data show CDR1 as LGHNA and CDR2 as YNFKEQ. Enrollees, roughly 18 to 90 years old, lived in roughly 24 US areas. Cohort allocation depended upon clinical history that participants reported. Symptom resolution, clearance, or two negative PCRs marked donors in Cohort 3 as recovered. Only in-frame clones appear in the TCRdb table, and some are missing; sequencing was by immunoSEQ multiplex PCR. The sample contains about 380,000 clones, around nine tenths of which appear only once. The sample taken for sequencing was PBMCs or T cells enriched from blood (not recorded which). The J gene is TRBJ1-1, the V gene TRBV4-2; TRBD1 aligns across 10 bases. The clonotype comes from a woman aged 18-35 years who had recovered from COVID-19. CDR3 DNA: TGTGCCAGCAGCCAAGGACAGGGGGCAACTGAAGCTTTCTTT. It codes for CASSQGQGATEAFF.